The rows below give T cell receptor beta chains drawn from one sample of a study of blood T cell repertoires in COVID-19. The table came from immunoSEQ multiplex PCR; TCRdb's copy has only in-frame clones and leaves some out. The table shows approximately 200,000 clones, with about nine tenths occurring only once. The sample taken for sequencing was peripheral blood. These receptors originate from an older man with acute or convalescent COVID-19. Each CDR3 is given with its conserved first and last residue. Fields, in order: V gene, D gene, clone size, J gene, CDR3 protein, CDR3 DNA. The D gene is left open where the match is weak. A row's size may be missing; if present it is once, few, many or a size class.

v_gene: TRBV19; d_gene: TRBD2; abundance: .; j_gene: TRBJ2-7; CDR3aa: CASSGGLAGAEQYF; CDR3nt: TGTGCCAGTAGTGGGGGACTAGCGGGAGCCGAGCAGTACTTC
v_gene: TRBV7-2; d_gene: .; abundance: .; j_gene: TRBJ2-2; CDR3aa: CASSLVGRGTGELFF; CDR3nt: TGTGCCAGCAGCTTAGTAGGGAGAGGGACCGGGGAGCTGTTTTTT
v_gene: TRBV24-1; d_gene: .; abundance: .; j_gene: TRBJ2-2; CDR3aa: CATSDLLDTGELFF; CDR3nt: TGTGCCACCAGTGATTTGTTAGACACCGGGGAGCTGTTTTTT
v_gene: TRBV7-3; d_gene: .; abundance: .; j_gene: TRBJ1-1; CDR3aa: CASSLTEGTEAFF; CDR3nt: TGTGCCAGCAGCTTAACGGAGGGCACTGAAGCTTTCTTT
v_gene: TRBV5-6; d_gene: TRBD2; abundance: .; j_gene: TRBJ2-7; CDR3aa: CASSLRLAGYEQYF; CDR3nt: TGTGCCAGCAGCCTACGACTAGCGGGCTACGAGCAGTACTTC
v_gene: TRBV21-1; d_gene: .; abundance: .; j_gene: TRBJ1-4; CDR3aa: CASSVRETGGSRKLFF; CDR3nt: TGTGCCAGCAGCGTACGAGAGACAGGGGGCAGTAGGAAACTGTTTTTT
v_gene: TRBV9; d_gene: TRBD2; abundance: .; j_gene: TRBJ2-3; CDR3aa: CASSVRTSSGSDTQYF; CDR3nt: TGTGCCAGCAGTGTAAGGACTAGCTCTGGTTCAGATACGCAGTATTTT
v_gene: TRBV27; d_gene: .; abundance: .; j_gene: TRBJ2-3; CDR3aa: CASRKRAAYTDTQYF; CDR3nt: TGTGCCAGCAGAAAACGAGCGGCGTACACAGATACGCAGTATTTT
v_gene: TRBV19; d_gene: .; abundance: .; j_gene: TRBJ1-1; CDR3aa: CASSIGAGPNTEAFF; CDR3nt: TGTGCCAGTAGTATTGGCGCAGGTCCTAACACTGAAGCTTTCTTT
v_gene: TRBV15; d_gene: TRBD2; abundance: .; j_gene: TRBJ2-1; CDR3aa: CATSRMSGSGNEQFF; CDR3nt: TGTGCCACCAGCAGAATGAGCGGGAGCGGCAATGAGCAGTTCTTC
v_gene: TRBV27; d_gene: TRBD1; abundance: .; j_gene: TRBJ2-5; CDR3aa: CASSPRRTGGMETQYF; CDR3nt: TGTGCCAGCAGCCCTAGAAGGACAGGGGGCATGGAGACCCAGTACTTC
v_gene: TRBV24-1; d_gene: TRBD1; abundance: .; j_gene: TRBJ1-3; CDR3aa: CATQGIDGNTIYF; CDR3nt: TGTGCCACACAGGGGATCGATGGAAACACCATATATTTT
v_gene: TRBV5-1; d_gene: .; abundance: .; j_gene: TRBJ1-1; CDR3aa: CASSPWQGGNTEAFF; CDR3nt: TGCGCCAGCAGCCCTTGGCAGGGTGGGAACACTGAAGCTTTCTTT
v_gene: TRBV2; d_gene: .; abundance: .; j_gene: TRBJ1-2; CDR3aa: CASSDQGSNYGYTF; CDR3nt: TGTGCCAGCAGTGACCAGGGGAGCAACTATGGCTACACCTTC
v_gene: TRBV28; d_gene: .; abundance: .; j_gene: TRBJ2-1; CDR3aa: CASSFRGAGSGEQFF; CDR3nt: TGTGCCAGCAGTTTCAGGGGAGCTGGGTCGGGTGAGCAGTTCTTC
v_gene: TRBV14; d_gene: TRBD1; abundance: .; j_gene: TRBJ1-1; CDR3aa: CASKGQVNTEAFF; CDR3nt: TGTGCCAGCAAGGGACAGGTGAACACTGAAGCTTTCTTT
v_gene: TRBV7-8; d_gene: .; abundance: .; j_gene: TRBJ2-7; CDR3aa: CASSLVDRSAYEQYF; CDR3nt: TGTGCCAGCAGCTTGGTTGACAGGTCGGCCTACGAGCAGTACTTC
v_gene: TRBV29-1; d_gene: TRBD2; abundance: .; j_gene: TRBJ2-1; CDR3aa: CSVEVGLAGVAEQFF; CDR3nt: TGCAGCGTTGAAGTGGGACTAGCGGGAGTTGCTGAGCAGTTCTTC
v_gene: TRBV6-5; d_gene: TRBD1; abundance: .; j_gene: TRBJ2-1; CDR3aa: CASRRTGVGVNEQFF; CDR3nt: TGTGCCAGCAGGAGGACAGGGGTCGGCGTCAATGAGCAGTTCTTC
v_gene: TRBV30; d_gene: TRBD2; abundance: .; j_gene: TRBJ2-1; CDR3aa: CAWSQWAGGPGEQFF; CDR3nt: TGTGCCTGGTCTCAATGGGCGGGAGGGCCCGGAGAGCAGTTCTTC
v_gene: TRBV3-1/TRBV3-2; d_gene: .; abundance: .; j_gene: TRBJ2-1; CDR3aa: CASSQLSYEQFF; CDR3nt: TGTGCCAGCAGCCAACTTTCCTATGAGCAGTTCTTC
v_gene: TRBV7-7; d_gene: .; abundance: once; j_gene: TRBJ2-2; CDR3aa: CASSPNPGQITGELFF; CDR3nt: TGTGCTAGCAGCCCGAATCCGGGACAAATAACCGGGGAGCTGTTTTTT
v_gene: TRBV11-2; d_gene: .; abundance: .; j_gene: TRBJ1-1; CDR3aa: CASREQGTENTEAFF; CDR3nt: TGTGCCAGCAGGGAACAGGGTACGGAGAACACTGAAGCTTTCTTT
v_gene: TRBV6-1; d_gene: .; abundance: .; j_gene: TRBJ2-5; CDR3aa: CASSDGVVTTETQYF; CDR3nt: TGTGCCAGCAGTGACGGGGTAGTCACGACAGAGACCCAGTACTTC
v_gene: TRBV2; d_gene: TRBD1; abundance: .; j_gene: TRBJ1-5; CDR3aa: CASSGTGLGNQPQHF; CDR3nt: TGTGCCAGCAGTGGGACAGGGTTAGGCAATCAGCCCCAGCATTTT
v_gene: TRBV29-1; d_gene: .; abundance: .; j_gene: TRBJ1-2; CDR3aa: CSIGGSGYGYTF; CDR3nt: TGCAGCATAGGGGGAAGCGGCTATGGCTACACCTTC
v_gene: TRBV10-3; d_gene: TRBD1; abundance: .; j_gene: TRBJ1-3; CDR3aa: CAISEFGGGRGNTIYF; CDR3nt: TGTGCCATCAGTGAATTTGGAGGGGGCAGGGGAAACACCATATATTTT
v_gene: TRBV27; d_gene: TRBD1; abundance: .; j_gene: TRBJ1-5; CDR3aa: CASSPGTDSNQPQHF; CDR3nt: TGTGCCAGCAGTCCCGGGACAGATAGCAATCAGCCCCAGCATTTT
v_gene: TRBV12-3/TRBV12-4; d_gene: .; abundance: .; j_gene: TRBJ1-2; CDR3aa: CASSLNADYGYTF; CDR3nt: TGTGCCAGCAGTTTAAACGCAGACTATGGCTACACCTTC
v_gene: TRBV12-5; d_gene: .; abundance: few; j_gene: TRBJ1-2; CDR3aa: CASGFAGFDPFGYTF; CDR3nt: TGTGCTAGTGGTTTTGCAGGGTTCGACCCTTTTGGCTACACCTTC
v_gene: TRBV5-4; d_gene: TRBD1; abundance: once; j_gene: TRBJ1-2; CDR3aa: CASSLGQGARTNYGYTF; CDR3nt: TGTGCCAGCAGCTTGGGACAGGGGGCTCGTACTAACTATGGCTACACCTTC
v_gene: TRBV5-6; d_gene: .; abundance: .; j_gene: TRBJ2-3; CDR3aa: CASSLERYTDTQYF; CDR3nt: TGTGCCAGCAGCTTGGAGCGGTACACAGATACGCAGTATTTT
v_gene: TRBV5-6; d_gene: TRBD2; abundance: .; j_gene: TRBJ2-3; CDR3aa: CASSLALAGITDTQYF; CDR3nt: TGTGCCAGCAGCTTGGCCCTAGCGGGAATCACAGATACGCAGTATTTT
v_gene: TRBV5-1; d_gene: .; abundance: .; j_gene: TRBJ2-2; CDR3aa: CASSLQYPRTGELFF; CDR3nt: TGCGCCAGCAGCTTGCAATACCCGCGCACCGGGGAGCTGTTTTTT
v_gene: TRBV24-1; d_gene: TRBD1; abundance: .; j_gene: TRBJ2-2; CDR3aa: CATSEAGTGVPGELFF; CDR3nt: TGTGCCACCAGTGAGGCCGGGACAGGGGTTCCCGGGGAGCTGTTTTTT
v_gene: TRBV2; d_gene: .; abundance: once; j_gene: TRBJ1-5; CDR3aa: CASSEVWSDNQPQHF; CDR3nt: TGTGCCAGCAGTGAAGTCTGGTCAGACAATCAGCCCCAGCATTTT
v_gene: TRBV12-5; d_gene: TRBD1; abundance: .; j_gene: TRBJ1-1; CDR3aa: CASGTSLGGRAEAFF; CDR3nt: TGTGCTAGTGGCACCTCCTTAGGGGGCCGCGCTGAAGCTTTCTTT
v_gene: TRBV12-3/TRBV12-4; d_gene: .; abundance: .; j_gene: TRBJ1-5; CDR3aa: CASSEDYQPQHF; CDR3nt: TGTGCCAGCAGTGAGGACTATCAGCCCCAGCATTTT
v_gene: TRBV24-1; d_gene: TRBD2; abundance: few; j_gene: TRBJ2-1; CDR3aa: CATSDSRTSLKFF; CDR3nt: TGTGCCACCAGTGATTCCCGGACTAGCCTAAAGTTCTTC
v_gene: TRBV5-1; d_gene: .; abundance: .; j_gene: TRBJ2-6; CDR3aa: CASSLWRTSGANVLTF; CDR3nt: TGCGCCAGCAGCCTATGGAGGACCTCTGGGGCCAACGTCCTGACTTTC
v_gene: TRBV28; d_gene: TRBD2; abundance: once; j_gene: TRBJ2-5; CDR3aa: CASSSWTSGYQETQYF; CDR3nt: TGTGCCAGCAGTTCCTGGACTAGCGGGTACCAAGAGACCCAGTACTTC
v_gene: TRBV12-3/TRBV12-4; d_gene: .; abundance: .; j_gene: TRBJ1-1; CDR3aa: CASSPGLPRSFF; CDR3nt: TGTGCCAGCAGTCCCGGACTGCCTAGGTCTTTCTTT
v_gene: TRBV7-7; d_gene: TRBD2; abundance: .; j_gene: TRBJ2-3; CDR3aa: CASSSLLAGVADTQYF; CDR3nt: TGTGCTAGCAGCTCGCTACTAGCGGGAGTGGCAGATACGCAGTATTTT
v_gene: TRBV5-6; d_gene: TRBD1; abundance: .; j_gene: TRBJ2-7; CDR3aa: CASSLGWGQGGEQYF; CDR3nt: TGTGCCAGCAGCTTGGGGTGGGGACAGGGTGGCGAGCAGTACTTC
v_gene: TRBV3-1/TRBV3-2; d_gene: TRBD1; abundance: once; j_gene: TRBJ1-3; CDR3aa: CASSQGDRVGNTIYF; CDR3nt: TGTGCCAGCAGCCAAGGGGACAGGGTTGGAAACACCATATATTTT
v_gene: TRBV7-9; d_gene: TRBD2; abundance: .; j_gene: TRBJ2-1; CDR3aa: CASSLVSGGSRYNEQFF; CDR3nt: TGTGCCAGCAGCTTAGTCTCCGGCGGGAGTAGGTACAATGAGCAGTTCTTC
v_gene: TRBV5-1; d_gene: .; abundance: .; j_gene: TRBJ2-3; CDR3aa: CASSLANRADTQYF; CDR3nt: TGCGCCAGCAGCTTGGCGAACAGGGCGGATACGCAGTATTTT
v_gene: TRBV7-9; d_gene: TRBD2; abundance: once; j_gene: TRBJ2-5; CDR3aa: CASSLSWTSGSEETQYF; CDR3nt: TGTGCCAGCAGCTTATCCTGGACTAGCGGGAGCGAAGAGACCCAGTACTTC
v_gene: TRBV6-1; d_gene: .; abundance: .; j_gene: TRBJ2-5; CDR3aa: CASSEGLPGSQYF; CDR3nt: TGTGCCAGCAGTGAAGGACTTCCGGGGTCCCAGTACTTC
v_gene: TRBV4-3; d_gene: TRBD2; abundance: once; j_gene: TRBJ2-3; CDR3aa: CASSPVTGGRFHFDTQYF; CDR3nt: TGCGCCAGCAGCCCTGTAACGGGGGGGCGTTTTCATTTTGATACGCAGTATTTT
v_gene: TRBV7-3; d_gene: TRBD1; abundance: .; j_gene: TRBJ1-6; CDR3aa: CASSQQGQGRTPLHF; CDR3nt: TGTGCCAGCAGCCAGCAGGGACAGGGACGGACACCCCTCCACTTT
v_gene: TRBV3-1/TRBV3-2; d_gene: .; abundance: .; j_gene: TRBJ1-5; CDR3aa: CASGQDNQPQHF; CDR3nt: TGTGCCAGCGGGCAGGATAATCAGCCCCAGCATTTT
v_gene: TRBV11-3; d_gene: TRBD2; abundance: few; j_gene: TRBJ2-3; CDR3aa: CASSFTSADTQYF; CDR3nt: TGTGCCAGCAGCTTTACTAGCGCAGATACGCAGTATTTT
v_gene: TRBV7-8; d_gene: TRBD1; abundance: .; j_gene: TRBJ1-1; CDR3aa: CATGGILNTEAFF; CDR3nt: TGTGCCACAGGGGGGATCTTGAACACTGAAGCTTTCTTT
v_gene: TRBV29-1; d_gene: .; abundance: once; j_gene: TRBJ2-3; CDR3aa: CSVRHRIADTQYF; CDR3nt: TGCAGCGTCCGGCACAGGATAGCAGATACGCAGTATTTT
v_gene: TRBV5-4; d_gene: TRBD2; abundance: .; j_gene: TRBJ2-3; CDR3aa: CASSSDPGTSSGTQYF; CDR3nt: TGTGCCAGCAGCTCCGACCCCGGGACTAGCAGTGGTACGCAGTATTTT
v_gene: TRBV5-5; d_gene: .; abundance: .; j_gene: TRBJ1-3; CDR3aa: CASSLVGEKISGNTIYF; CDR3nt: TGTGCCAGCAGCTTGGTAGGAGAGAAGATCTCTGGAAACACCATATATTTT
v_gene: TRBV19; d_gene: .; abundance: once; j_gene: TRBJ2-7; CDR3aa: CASSITGEQYF; CDR3nt: TGTGCCAGTAGTATAACGGGAGAGCAGTACTTC
v_gene: TRBV18; d_gene: .; abundance: .; j_gene: TRBJ1-1; CDR3aa: CASSPSSLTVLNTEAFF; CDR3nt: TGTGCCAGCTCACCATCCTCACTCACCGTCCTGAACACTGAAGCTTTCTTT
v_gene: TRBV3-1/TRBV3-2; d_gene: TRBD1; abundance: .; j_gene: TRBJ1-3; CDR3aa: CASSQDRGHSGNTIYF; CDR3nt: TGTGCCAGCAGCCAAGACAGGGGGCACTCTGGAAACACCATATATTTT